The entry that follows covers one T cell receptor beta chain sequence. The table lists this clone with a few counts. Its antigen has not been determined. No much larger clonotype is one base removed from it; base qualities were not supplied. The library came from the immunoSEQ multiplex PCR assay. What TCRdb holds here is the immuneACCESS table cut down to in-frame rearrangements. Part of the clones is not present; checked against another copy, under half of the missing clones reflect an unresolved V gene, and the others are unexplained. This sample comprises 10,000 to 13,000 clones, roughly 94% of them detected only once. The ten largest clones represent around 7.1% of the sample. This entry is derived from a study of technical replicates of blood from a few donors (dated by TCRdb to the late 2010s). The junction shows trimming of 5 bases on V and 12 bases on J, and the gene matches do not reach 7 bases of it. The CDR3 has 12 amino acids, counting the end cysteine and phenylalanine. The kept DNA is CDR3 alone, 36 bases in frame from the first base. The germline V gene yields SNHLY for CDR1 and FYNNEI for CDR2.

This clonotype originated in a human donor in good health. This chain joins TRBV2 to TRBJ2-1; the junction holds 7 bases that match TRBD1. The sequenced sample consisted of PBMCs. The CDR3: CASSRRTGGQFF. In nucleotide form, the sequence is TGTGCCAGCAGTCGAAGGACAGGTGGGCAGTTCTTC.